A selection of T cell receptor beta chains follows, all from one sample in a study of blood T cell repertoires in COVID-19. Clones were read by immunoSEQ multiplex PCR, and TCRdb kept only the in-frame ones, dropping some. The sample consists of approximately 130,000 clones, about 86% of them appearing once. Sequenced material: peripheral blood. The source of these receptors is a woman between 45 and 60 years old who had recovered from COVID-19. Both conserved end residues are part of each CDR3. The D gene is left open where the match is weak. Size tells how often a clone was seen (once, few, many) or the class of an expanded clone, and some rows leave it out.

d_call: -; j_call: TRBJ1-4; clone_size: -; v_call: TRBV9; cdr3_nt: TGTGCCAGCAGCCCGCACAGGTCAACTAATGAAAAACTGTTTTTT; cdr3_aa: CASSPHRSTNEKLFF
d_call: -; j_call: TRBJ1-5; clone_size: -; v_call: TRBV27; cdr3_nt: TGTGCCAGCAGTCCCACGGGGGAATTTGGTCAGCCCCAGCATTTT; cdr3_aa: CASSPTGEFGQPQHF
d_call: -; j_call: TRBJ1-2; clone_size: -; v_call: TRBV29-1; cdr3_nt: TGCAGCGCCCTCCGGCGGGGGGCCAGGGGCGATGGCTACACCTTC; cdr3_aa: CSALRRGARGDGYTF
d_call: -; j_call: TRBJ1-1; clone_size: -; v_call: TRBV29-1; cdr3_nt: TGCAGCGTTGTAGAGACAGGACGGAACACTGAAGCTTTCTTT; cdr3_aa: CSVVETGRNTEAFF
d_call: TRBD1; j_call: TRBJ2-7; clone_size: -; v_call: TRBV15; cdr3_nt: TGTGCCACCAGCAGAGGGGGACAGCCCAGACCCTACGAGCAGTACTTC; cdr3_aa: CATSRGGQPRPYEQYF
d_call: -; j_call: TRBJ2-5; clone_size: few; v_call: TRBV2; cdr3_nt: TGTGCCAGCAGTTCCCCCGGGTTCGGGGAGACCCAGTACTTC; cdr3_aa: CASSSPGFGETQYF
d_call: -; j_call: TRBJ1-5; clone_size: -; v_call: TRBV19; cdr3_nt: TGTGCCAGTAGTATAACAGGAGATAGCAATCAGCCCCAGCATTTT; cdr3_aa: CASSITGDSNQPQHF
d_call: -; j_call: TRBJ2-7; clone_size: -; v_call: TRBV12-3/TRBV12-4; cdr3_nt: TGTGCCAGCAGTTGGGCTCCGACCGAGCAGTACTTC; cdr3_aa: CASSWAPTEQYF
d_call: TRBD1; j_call: TRBJ2-6; clone_size: -; v_call: TRBV9; cdr3_nt: TGTGCCAGCAGCACCGGACAGGCTTACTCTGGGGCCAACGTCCTGACTTTC; cdr3_aa: CASSTGQAYSGANVLTF
d_call: TRBD1; j_call: TRBJ1-1; clone_size: -; v_call: TRBV10-3; cdr3_nt: TGTGCCATCAGTGAGTCGGGGGGACAGGGTTCGGGGACTGAAGCTTTCTTT; cdr3_aa: CAISESGGQGSGTEAFF
d_call: -; j_call: TRBJ1-1; clone_size: few; v_call: TRBV2; cdr3_nt: TGTGCCAGCCACAGGGACTACAACACTGAAGCTTTCTTT; cdr3_aa: CASHRDYNTEAFF
d_call: TRBD2; j_call: TRBJ2-3; clone_size: -; v_call: TRBV11-2; cdr3_nt: TGTGCCAGCAGCAATAGCGGGAACGGGGCTACGCAGTATTTT; cdr3_aa: CASSNSGNGATQYF
d_call: TRBD1; j_call: TRBJ2-1; clone_size: -; v_call: TRBV11-2; cdr3_nt: TGTGCCAGCAGCCTTCCGGGACAGGTATACAATGAGCAGTTCTTC; cdr3_aa: CASSLPGQVYNEQFF
d_call: TRBD1; j_call: TRBJ2-3; clone_size: once; v_call: TRBV10-2; cdr3_nt: TGCGCCAGCAGTGGGGGGACAGGGGGCACAGATACGCAGTATTTT; cdr3_aa: CASSGGTGGTDTQYF
d_call: TRBD2; j_call: TRBJ2-5; clone_size: -; v_call: TRBV7-3; cdr3_nt: TGTGCCAGCAGCCACAAGGGAACTAGCGGGCCCTTCCAAGAGACCCAGTACTTC; cdr3_aa: CASSHKGTSGPFQETQYF
d_call: TRBD2; j_call: TRBJ2-1; clone_size: -; v_call: TRBV4-2; cdr3_nt: TGTGCCAGCAGCCAGGTTGGAAGCGGGAAATACAATGAGCAGTTCTTC; cdr3_aa: CASSQVGSGKYNEQFF
d_call: TRBD2; j_call: TRBJ2-1; clone_size: -; v_call: TRBV19; cdr3_nt: TGTGCCAGTAAGAAGGCGGGAGATGGGAATGAGCAGTTCTTC; cdr3_aa: CASKKAGDGNEQFF
d_call: -; j_call: TRBJ2-7; clone_size: -; v_call: TRBV7-2; cdr3_nt: TGTGCCAGCAGCTTAGACATGATGGGCCTCGAGCAGTACTTC; cdr3_aa: CASSLDMMGLEQYF
d_call: -; j_call: TRBJ1-2; clone_size: -; v_call: TRBV5-1; cdr3_nt: TGCGCCAGCAGCTTATTGTCCGGCTATGGCTACACCTTC; cdr3_aa: CASSLLSGYGYTF
d_call: -; j_call: TRBJ2-2; clone_size: -; v_call: TRBV5-8; cdr3_nt: TGTGCCAGCAGCTCCACAGGGATTATTGGGGAGCTGTTTTTT; cdr3_aa: CASSSTGIIGELFF
d_call: -; j_call: TRBJ2-7; clone_size: -; v_call: TRBV18; cdr3_nt: TGTGCCAGCTCACCAGGGACAAGCTCCTACGAGCAGTACTTC; cdr3_aa: CASSPGTSSYEQYF
d_call: TRBD2; j_call: TRBJ2-1; clone_size: -; v_call: TRBV11-2; cdr3_nt: TGTGCCAGCAGCTTAGTTTTTGGTCAGCGGGAGAGCAATGAGCAGTTCTTC; cdr3_aa: CASSLVFGQRESNEQFF